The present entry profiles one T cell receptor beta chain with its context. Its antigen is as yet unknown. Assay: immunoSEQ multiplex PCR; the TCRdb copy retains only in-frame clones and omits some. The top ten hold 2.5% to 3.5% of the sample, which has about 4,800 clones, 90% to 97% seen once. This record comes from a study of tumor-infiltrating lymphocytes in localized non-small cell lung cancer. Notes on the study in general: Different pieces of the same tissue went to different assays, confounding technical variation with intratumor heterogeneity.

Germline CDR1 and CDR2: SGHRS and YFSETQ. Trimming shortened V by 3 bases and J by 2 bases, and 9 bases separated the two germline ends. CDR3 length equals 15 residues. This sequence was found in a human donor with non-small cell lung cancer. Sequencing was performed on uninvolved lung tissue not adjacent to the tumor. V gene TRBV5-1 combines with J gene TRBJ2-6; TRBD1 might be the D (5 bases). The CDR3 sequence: CASSSQGAGANVLTF. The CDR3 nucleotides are TGCGCCAGCAGCTCTCAGGGTGCTGGGGCCAACGTCCTGACTTTC.